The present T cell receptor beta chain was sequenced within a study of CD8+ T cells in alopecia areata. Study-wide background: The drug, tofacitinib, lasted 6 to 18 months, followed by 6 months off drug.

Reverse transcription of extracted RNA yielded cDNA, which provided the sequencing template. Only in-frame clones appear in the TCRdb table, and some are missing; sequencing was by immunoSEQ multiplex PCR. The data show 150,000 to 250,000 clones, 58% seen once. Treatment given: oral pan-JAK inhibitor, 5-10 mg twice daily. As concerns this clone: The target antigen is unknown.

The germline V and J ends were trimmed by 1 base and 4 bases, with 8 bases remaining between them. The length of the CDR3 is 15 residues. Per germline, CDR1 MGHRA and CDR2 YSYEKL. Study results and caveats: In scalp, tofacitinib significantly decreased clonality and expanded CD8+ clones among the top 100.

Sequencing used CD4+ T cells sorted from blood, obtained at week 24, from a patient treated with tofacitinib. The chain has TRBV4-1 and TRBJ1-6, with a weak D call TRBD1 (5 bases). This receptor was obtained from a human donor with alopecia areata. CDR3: CASSQGGGYNSPLHF. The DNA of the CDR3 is TGCGCCAGCAGCCAAGGGGGGGGGTATAATTCACCCCTCCACTTT.